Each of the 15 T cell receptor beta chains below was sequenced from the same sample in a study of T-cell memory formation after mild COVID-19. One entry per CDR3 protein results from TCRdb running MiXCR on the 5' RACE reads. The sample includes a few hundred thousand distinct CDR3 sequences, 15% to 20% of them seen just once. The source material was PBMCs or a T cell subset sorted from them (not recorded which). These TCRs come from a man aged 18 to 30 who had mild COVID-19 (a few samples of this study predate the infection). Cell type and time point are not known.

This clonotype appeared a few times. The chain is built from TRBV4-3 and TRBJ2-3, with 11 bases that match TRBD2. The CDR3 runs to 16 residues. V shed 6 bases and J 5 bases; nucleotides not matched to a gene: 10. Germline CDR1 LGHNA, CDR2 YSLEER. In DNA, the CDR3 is TGCGCCAGCAGGAGGAATAGCGGGGGGGCTGGAGATACGCAGTATTTT. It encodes CASRRNSGGAGDTQYF.

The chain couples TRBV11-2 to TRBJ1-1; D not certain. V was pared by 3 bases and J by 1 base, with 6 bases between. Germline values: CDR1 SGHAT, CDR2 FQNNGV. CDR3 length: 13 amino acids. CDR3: CASSFNENTEAFF. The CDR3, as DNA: TGTGCCAGCAGCTTTAATGAGAACACTGAAGCTTTCTTT.

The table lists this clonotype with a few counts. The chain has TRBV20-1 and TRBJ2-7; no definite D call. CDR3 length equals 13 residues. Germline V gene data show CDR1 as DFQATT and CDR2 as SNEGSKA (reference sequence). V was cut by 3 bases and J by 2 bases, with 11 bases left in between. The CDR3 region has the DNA TGCAGTGCTAGGGGCCGAGACACCTACGAGCAGTACTTC. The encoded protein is CSARGRDTYEQYF.

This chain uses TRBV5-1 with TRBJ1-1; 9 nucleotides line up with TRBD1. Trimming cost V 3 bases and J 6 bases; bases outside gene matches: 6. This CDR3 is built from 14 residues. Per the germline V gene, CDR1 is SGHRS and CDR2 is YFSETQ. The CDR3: CASSSQGARAEAFF. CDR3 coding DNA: TGCGCCAGCAGCTCACAGGGGGCGCGAGCTGAAGCTTTCTTT.

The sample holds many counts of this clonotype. The CDR3 sequence: CASSVEGRRDSPLHF. CDR3 nucleotides: TGTGCCAGCAGCGTAGAGGGGAGGAGGGATTCACCCCTCCACTTT. The chain joins TRBV9 to TRBJ1-6, with D possibly being TRBD1 (5 bases). Germline CDR1 reads SGDLS; CDR2 reads YYNGEE. Trimming took off 0 bases at V and 8 bases at J, with 12 bases between the two ends. The CDR3 covers 15 residues.

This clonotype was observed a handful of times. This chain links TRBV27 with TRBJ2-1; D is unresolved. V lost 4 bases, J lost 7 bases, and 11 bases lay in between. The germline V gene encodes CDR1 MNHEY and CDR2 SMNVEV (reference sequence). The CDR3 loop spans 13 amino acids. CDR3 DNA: TGTGCCAGCAGTTCCTTAAGTAGGAATGAGCAGTTCTTC. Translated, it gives CASSSLSRNEQFF.

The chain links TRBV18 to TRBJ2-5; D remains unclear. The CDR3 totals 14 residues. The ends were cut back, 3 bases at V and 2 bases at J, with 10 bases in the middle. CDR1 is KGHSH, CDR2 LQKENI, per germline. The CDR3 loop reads CASSPQTIQETQYF. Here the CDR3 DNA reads TGTGCCAGCTCACCGCAGACAATTCAAGAGACCCAGTACTTC.

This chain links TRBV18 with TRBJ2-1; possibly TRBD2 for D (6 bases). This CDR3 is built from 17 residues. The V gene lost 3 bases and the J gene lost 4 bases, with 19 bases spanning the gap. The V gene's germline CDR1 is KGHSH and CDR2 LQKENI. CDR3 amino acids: CASSPPGLTKEYNEQFF. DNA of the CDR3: TGTGCCAGCTCACCCCCGGGACTGACGAAGGAGTACAATGAGCAGTTCTTC.

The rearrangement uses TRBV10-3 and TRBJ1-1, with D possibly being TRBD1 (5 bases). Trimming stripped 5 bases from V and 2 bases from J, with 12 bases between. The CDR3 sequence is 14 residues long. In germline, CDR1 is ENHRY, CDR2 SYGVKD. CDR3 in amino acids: CAISQTEINTEAFF. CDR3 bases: TGTGCCATCAGTCAGACAGAAATAAACACTGAAGCTTTCTTT.

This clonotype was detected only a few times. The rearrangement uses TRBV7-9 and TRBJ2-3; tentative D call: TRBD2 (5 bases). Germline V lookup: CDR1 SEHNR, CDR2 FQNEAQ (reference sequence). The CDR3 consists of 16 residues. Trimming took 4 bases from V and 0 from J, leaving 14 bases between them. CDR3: CASSSKRIPSTDTQYF. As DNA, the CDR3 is TGTGCCAGCAGCTCCAAGCGGATACCTAGCACAGATACGCAGTATTTT. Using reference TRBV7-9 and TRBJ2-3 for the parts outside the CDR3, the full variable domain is DTGVSQNPRHKITKRGQNVTFRCDPISEHNRLYWYRQTLGQGPEFLTYFQNEAQLEKSRLLSDRFSAERPKGSFSTLEIQRTEQGDSAMYLCASSSKRIPSTDTQYFGPGTRLTVL.

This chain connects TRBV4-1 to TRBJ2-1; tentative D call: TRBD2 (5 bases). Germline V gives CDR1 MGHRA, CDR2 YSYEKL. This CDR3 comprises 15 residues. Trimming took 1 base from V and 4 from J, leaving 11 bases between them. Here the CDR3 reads CASSQGSTGYNEQFF. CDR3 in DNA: TGCGCCAGCAGCCAAGGAAGCACGGGGTACAATGAGCAGTTCTTC.

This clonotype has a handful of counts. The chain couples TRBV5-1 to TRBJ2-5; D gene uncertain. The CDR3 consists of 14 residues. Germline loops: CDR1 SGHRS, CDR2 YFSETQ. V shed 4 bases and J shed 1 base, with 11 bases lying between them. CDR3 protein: CASSPFGSQETQYF. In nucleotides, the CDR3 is TGCGCCAGCAGCCCCTTCGGCTCCCAAGAGACCCAGTACTTC.

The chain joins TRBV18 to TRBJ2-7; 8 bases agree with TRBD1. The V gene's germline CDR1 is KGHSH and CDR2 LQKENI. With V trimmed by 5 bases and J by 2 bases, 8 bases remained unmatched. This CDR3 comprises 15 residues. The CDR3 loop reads CASSGGTGNTYEQYF. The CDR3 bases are TGTGCCAGCTCAGGCGGGACAGGAAATACCTACGAGCAGTACTTC.

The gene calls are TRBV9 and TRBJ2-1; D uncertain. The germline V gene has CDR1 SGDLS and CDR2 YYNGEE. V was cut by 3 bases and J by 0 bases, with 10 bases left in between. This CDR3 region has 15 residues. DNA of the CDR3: TGTGCCAGCAGCGCGCTGTCTAGCTCCTACAATGAGCAGTTCTTC. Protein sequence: CASSALSSSYNEQFF.

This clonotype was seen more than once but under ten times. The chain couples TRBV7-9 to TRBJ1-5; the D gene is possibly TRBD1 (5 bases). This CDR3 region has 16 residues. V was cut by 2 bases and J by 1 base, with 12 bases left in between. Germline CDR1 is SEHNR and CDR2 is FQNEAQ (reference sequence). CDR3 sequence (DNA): TGTGCCAGCAGCTTATCTGGGGCCGGGAGCAATCAGCCCCAGCATTTT. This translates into CASSLSGAGSNQPQHF. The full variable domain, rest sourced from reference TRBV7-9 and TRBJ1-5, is DTGVSQNPRHKITKRGQNVTFRCDPISEHNRLYWYRQTLGQGPEFLTYFQNEAQLEKSRLLSDRFSAERPKGSFSTLEIQRTEQGDSAMYLCASSLSGAGSNQPQHFGDGTRLSIL.